These 20 T cell receptor beta chains originate from one sample sequenced in a study of shared clonotypes between healthy human individuals. Profiling relied on immunoSEQ multiplex PCR, and the TCRdb table lists in-frame clones only, not all of them. The sample shows about 2.4 million clones, 90% to 95% of them seen only once. Sequencing input: naive CD4+ T cells sorted from blood. Subset described: CD45RA+ positively selected. These TCRs come from a man aged 18 to 29 in good health.

The V and J genes are TRBV30 and TRBJ2-7, with 7 bases matching TRBD1. This CDR3 contains 15 residues. Germline CDR1 reads GTSNPN; CDR2 reads SVGIG (reference sequence). V trimming: 0 bases; J trimming: 0 bases; junction bases outside the gene matches: 5. The CDR3 loop reads CAWSVVPGGSYEQYF. In DNA, the CDR3 is TGTGCCTGGAGTGTGGTCCCAGGGGGCTCCTACGAGCAGTACTTC.

Regarding this clone: At the DNA level, this CDR3 is encoded by other sequences in the same sample as well. V is TRBV19 and J is TRBJ1-2; D perhaps matches TRBD1 (6 bases). The CDR3 covers 13 residues. Trimming took off 6 bases at V and 1 base at J, with 9 bases between the two ends. Germline CDR1 LNHDA, CDR2 SQIVND (reference sequence). CDR3 bases: TGTGCCAGTAGCAGGACAGTTAACTATGGCTACACCTTC. Amino acids: CASSRTVNYGYTF.

V usage is TRBV28 and J usage is TRBJ2-1, with D perhaps assigned TRBD1 or TRBD2 (6 bases each). The CDR3 runs to 16 residues. Trimming pared 3 bases from V and 1 base from J, leaving 13 bases between. Germline V gene data show CDR1 as MDHEN and CDR2 as SYDVKM. Here the CDR3 DNA reads TGTGCCAGCAGTTTGTTGGGGGGCCCTTCCTACAATGAGCAGTTCTTC. It translates to CASSLLGGPSYNEQFF.

The chain carries TRBV6-6 and TRBJ2-3, with D possibly TRBD1 on 6 matching bases. The germline CDR1 and CDR2 sequences are MNHNY and SVGAGI (reference sequence). Between the trimmed V and J ends, which lost 0 bases and 11 bases, there was a span of 18 bases. CDR3 size: 15 residues. CDR3 in amino acids: CASSYSDRPLDLQYF. For the CDR3, the DNA is TGTGCCAGCAGTTACTCTGACAGGCCCTTGGATCTGCAGTATTTT.

This chain joins TRBV18 and TRBJ1-1, with 7 nucleotides matching TRBD1. Unmatched junction bases numbered 7, after V lost 6 bases and J lost 3 bases. The CDR3 runs 14 residues. Germline assignment: CDR1 KGHSH and CDR2 LQKENI. The CDR3 DNA sequence: TGTGCCAGCTCCAAGAGGGACAGTGACACTGAAGCTTTCTTT. It codes for CASSKRDSDTEAFF.

Concerning this clone: Other DNA sequences in the sample encode the same CDR3. This chain links TRBV28 with TRBJ2-2; TRBD2 aligns across 11 bases. The germline V gene has CDR1 MDHEN and CDR2 SYDVKM. The V and J ends lost 5 bases and 4 bases, in that order; junction bases with no gene match: 3. The CDR3 has 15 amino acids. The CDR3 loop reads CASSLAGGPTGELFF. CDR3 coding DNA: TGTGCCAGCAGTCTAGCGGGGGGACCCACCGGGGAGCTGTTTTTT.

The chain is built from TRBV19 and TRBJ2-1; 7 bases match TRBD1. CDR1 and CDR2 from the germline V gene are LNHDA and SQIVND (reference sequence). The CDR3 loop spans 14 amino acids. Trimming removed 4 bases from V and 7 bases from J; junction bases left unmatched: 7. DNA for the CDR3: TGTGCCAGTAGTAACAGGGGAAGGGGGAATGAGCAGTTCTTC. Translation gives CASSNRGRGNEQFF.

The J gene is TRBJ2-5, the V gene TRBV25-1; TRBD2 matches at 9 bases. The CDR3 runs to 18 residues. J gave up 1 base and V 5 bases, and 14 bases lay outside the gene matches. CDR1 and CDR2 from the germline V gene are MGHDK and SYGVNS. CDR3 region: CASSKKLGTSSIQETQYF. The DNA of the CDR3 is TGTGCCAGCAGTAAAAAATTGGGGACTAGCTCGATCCAAGAGACCCAGTACTTC. Based on the CDR3 plus reference TRBV25-1 and TRBJ2-5, the full variable domain is EADIYQTPRYLVIGTGKKITLECSQTMGHDKMYWYQQDPGMELHLIHYSYGVNSTEKGDLSSESTVSRIRTEHFPLTLESARPSHTSQYLCASSKKLGTSSIQETQYFGPGTRLLVL.

The chain uses TRBV25-1 and TRBJ2-1; D unclear. This CDR3 comprises 16 residues. Germline V gene lookup returns CDR1 MGHDK and CDR2 SYGVNS. V lost 3 bases, J lost 4 bases, and 16 bases lay in between. The CDR3 DNA follows: TGTGCCAGCAGTGACCTGACAACGACGGGTTACAATGAGCAGTTCTTC. This codes for CASSDLTTTGYNEQFF.

There are a few counts of this clone. This sequence joins TRBV6-5 and TRBJ1-5, with D tentatively TRBD1 (5 bases). This CDR3 comprises 15 residues. V was trimmed by 5 bases and J by 4 bases, leaving 15 bases between them. Germline CDR1 reads MNHEY; CDR2 reads SVGAGI. CDR3 residues: CASSPQLRGNQPQHF. The CDR3 DNA sequence: TGTGCCAGCAGTCCCCAACTGAGGGGTAATCAGCCCCAGCATTTT.

Concerning this clone itself: A junction end diverges from the germline sequence, so it may reflect a read error. The V gene is TRBV11-1, the J gene TRBJ1-2; a possible D gene is TRBD1 (5 bases). This CDR3 contains 9 residues. Germline V gene sequence: CDR1 SGHAT, CDR2 FQDESV (reference sequence). The CDR3 protein is CASSPRGAF. DNA for the CDR3: TGTGCCAGCAGCCCTAGGGGTGCCTTC. Filled out from reference TRBV11-1 and TRBJ1-2, the complete variable domain reads EAEVAQSPRYKITEKSQAVAFWCDPISGHATLYWYRQILGQGPELLVQFQDESVVDDSQLPKDRFSAERLKGVDSTLKIQPAELGDSAMYLCASSPRGAFGSGTRLTVV.

As for this clone: Other DNA sequences from this sample encode an identical CDR3 as well. The chain carries TRBV6-5 and TRBJ1-5; 10 nucleotides align to TRBD1. With 6 bases clipped from V and 2 bases from J, the junction kept 4 bases outside the gene matches. This CDR3 is built from 15 residues. Germline values: CDR1 MNHEY, CDR2 SVGAGI. The CDR3 DNA reads TGTGCCAGCAGACCGGGGACAGGGGGCAATCAGCCCCAGCATTTT. It is translated as CASRPGTGGNQPQHF.

V is TRBV4-2 and J is TRBJ1-4, with D perhaps TRBD1 (5 bases). Trimming left V 0 bases short and J 8 bases short, with 13 bases between. Germline V gene sequence: CDR1 LGHNA, CDR2 YNFKEQ. The CDR3 has 15 amino acids. The CDR3 nucleotides are TGTGCCAGCAGCCAAGATCGGCAGGGTTACGAAAAACTGTTTTTT. Protein product: CASSQDRQGYEKLFF.

The chain employs TRBV9 and TRBJ2-1; possibly TRBD2 for D (5 bases). This CDR3 is 15 amino acids long. V was trimmed by 4 bases and J by 6 bases, leaving 17 bases between them. The V gene's germline CDR1 is SGDLS and CDR2 YYNGEE. The CDR3 DNA follows: TGTGCCAGCAGCCCTACGGGGAATACCGGCAATGAGCAGTTCTTC. As protein: CASSPTGNTGNEQFF.

This clone has only one observation. V gene TRBV29-1 combines with J gene TRBJ2-7, with D unclear. Deletions cut 2 bases from V and 1 base from J, with 6 bases between. Germline V gives CDR1 SQVTM, CDR2 ANQGSEA. This CDR3 region has 12 residues. CDR3 region: CSVESLSYEQYF. The DNA for the CDR3 is TGCAGCGTTGAAAGCCTATCCTACGAGCAGTACTTC.

V is TRBV5-6 and J is TRBJ1-4; possibly TRBD1 for D (6 bases). V was trimmed by 5 bases and J by 4 bases, leaving 21 bases between them. Germline loops: CDR1 SGHDT, CDR2 YYEEEE. The CDR3 is 17 residues long. CDR3 nucleotides: TGTGCCAGCAGTTCATTGGGGCAGGGGACGGGTAATGAAAAACTGTTTTTT. Its translation is CASSSLGQGTGNEKLFF.

J is TRBJ1-6 and V is TRBV7-9; D ambiguous. CDR1 SEHNR and CDR2 FQNEAQ come from the germline V gene (reference sequence). Between the trimmed V and J ends, which lost 2 bases and 10 bases, there was a span of 15 bases. This CDR3 contains 15 residues. In DNA form, the CDR3 reads TGTGCCAGCAGCTTAAATGCGCCGGGGTCATCACCCCTCCACTTT. Residues: CASSLNAPGSSPLHF.

The rearrangement joins TRBV18 to TRBJ2-7; D may be TRBD1 (6 bases). The germline CDR1 and CDR2 sequences are KGHSH and LQKENI. V was clipped by 6 bases and J by 2 bases, with 11 bases between them. The CDR3 has 13 residues. CDR3 nucleotides: TGTGCCAGCTCGAGGACAGACACCTACGAGCAGTACTTC. Translation: CASSRTDTYEQYF. Variable domain in full (rest from reference TRBV18 and TRBJ2-7): NAGVMQNPRHLVRRRGQEARLRCSPMKGHSHVYWYRQLPEEGLKFMVYLQKENIIDESGMPKERFSAEFPKEGPSILRIQQVVRGDSAAYFCASSRTDTYEQYFGPGTRLTVT.

The J gene is TRBJ2-3, the V gene TRBV6-5; unclear D gene. The germline V and J ends were trimmed by 4 bases and 6 bases, with 17 bases remaining between them. The CDR3 runs to 15 residues. Germline V gene lookup returns CDR1 MNHEY and CDR2 SVGAGI. Here the CDR3 DNA reads TGTGCCAGCAGTTTAGGCGGTACAATTGTGGATACGCAGTATTTT. Translating gives CASSLGGTIVDTQYF.

V and J are TRBV9 and TRBJ2-4; D is perhaps TRBD2 (6 bases). CDR3 length: 15 amino acids. The germline V and J ends were trimmed by 3 bases and 6 bases, with 16 bases remaining between them. In germline, CDR1 is SGDLS, CDR2 YYNGEE. CDR3 DNA sequence: TGTGCCAGCAGCGGCAATAGTGGGGGAGGAAACATTCAGTACTTC. This encodes CASSGNSGGGNIQYF.